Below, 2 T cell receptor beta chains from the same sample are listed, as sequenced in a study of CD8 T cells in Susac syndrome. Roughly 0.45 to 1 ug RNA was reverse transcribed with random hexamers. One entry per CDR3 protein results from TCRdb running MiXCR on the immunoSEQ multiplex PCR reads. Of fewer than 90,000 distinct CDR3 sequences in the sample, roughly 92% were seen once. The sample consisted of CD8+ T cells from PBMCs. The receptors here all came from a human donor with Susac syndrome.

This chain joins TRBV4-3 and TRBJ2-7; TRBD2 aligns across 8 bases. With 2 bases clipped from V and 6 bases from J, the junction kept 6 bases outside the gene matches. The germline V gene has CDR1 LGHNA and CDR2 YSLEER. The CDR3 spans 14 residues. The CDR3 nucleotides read TGCGCCAGCAGCCAAAACTGGCGGGGGGTCGAGCAGTACTTC. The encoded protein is CASSQNWRGVEQYF.

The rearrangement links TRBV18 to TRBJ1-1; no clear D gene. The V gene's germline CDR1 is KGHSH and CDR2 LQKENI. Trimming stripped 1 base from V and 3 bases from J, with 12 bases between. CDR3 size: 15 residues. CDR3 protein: CASSPLIDPYTEAFF. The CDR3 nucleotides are TGTGCCAGCTCACCACTTATTGATCCCTACACTGAAGCTTTCTTT.